The clone carrying this T cell receptor beta chain came up once. Its target is unknown. These data originate in a study of cytomegalovirus exposure and HLA in healthy donors. Study-wide results and limits: An assumption of roughly uniform sequencing depth across donors underlay the presence/absence analyses. The authors later found TCR association rates varying by HLA locus, with DRB1 most and HLA-C fewest.

The PCR employed 60 Vbeta primers together with 13 Jbeta primers. Profiling relied on immunoSEQ multiplex PCR, and the TCRdb table lists in-frame clones only, not all of them. The sample holds about 200,000 clones, 70% to 85% seen once. This CDR3 has 14 residues. CDR1 and CDR2 (germline): SEHNR, FQNEAQ (reference sequence). The germline V and J ends were trimmed by 1 base and 6 bases, with 10 bases remaining between them. It was healthy bone marrow donors who served as donors. The sequencing input was PBMCs. This chain joins TRBV7-9 and TRBJ2-1; D is perhaps TRBD2 (6 bases). The receptor was derived from a man in his forties or fifties in good health and CMV-seronegative. This chain's CDR3 is CASSLGWDFNEQFF. The CDR3 DNA sequence: TGTGCCAGCAGCTTAGGTTGGGACTTCAATGAGCAGTTCTTC.